The clone carrying this T cell receptor beta chain was found many times. From germline, CDR1 is SEHNR and CDR2 FQNEAQ (reference sequence). Trimming removed 5 bases from V and 2 bases from J; junction bases left unmatched: 5. This CDR3 is built from 16 residues. Time point specified: longitudinal time-point 2. Unsorted libraries were prepared from 2 million PBMCs that had been stored at -80 C. This entry belongs to a study of neurological immune-mediated disorders. TCRdb ran MiXCR on the 5' RACE reads and lists one entry per CDR3 protein. The sample lists 65,000 to 95,000 distinct CDR3 sequences; nearly 6% were seen once.

The sample consisted of PBMCs. This receptor was identified in an older woman with multiple sclerosis. The chain combines TRBV7-9 with TRBJ2-5; TRBD2 agrees at 13 bases. The DNA for the CDR3 is TGTGCCAGCAGCCCCGGACTAGCGGGGGTGCAAGAGACCCAGTACTTC. Protein sequence: CASSPGLAGVQETQYF.